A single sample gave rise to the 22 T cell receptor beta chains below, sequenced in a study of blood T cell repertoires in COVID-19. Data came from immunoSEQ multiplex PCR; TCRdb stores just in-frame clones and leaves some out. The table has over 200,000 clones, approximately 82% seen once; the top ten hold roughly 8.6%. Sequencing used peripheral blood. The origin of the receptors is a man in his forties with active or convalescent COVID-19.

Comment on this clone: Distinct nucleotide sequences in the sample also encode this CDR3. CDR3 nucleotide sequence: TGTGCCAGTAGTGACAGGAGTACTAATGAAAAACTGTTTTTT. This translates into CASSDRSTNEKLFF. V and J are TRBV19 and TRBJ1-4, with D perhaps TRBD1 (6 bases). Germline V gene lookup returns CDR1 LNHDA and CDR2 SQIVND (reference sequence). V lost 5 bases and J 2 bases, leaving 9 bases between the germline ends. The CDR3 length is 14 residues.

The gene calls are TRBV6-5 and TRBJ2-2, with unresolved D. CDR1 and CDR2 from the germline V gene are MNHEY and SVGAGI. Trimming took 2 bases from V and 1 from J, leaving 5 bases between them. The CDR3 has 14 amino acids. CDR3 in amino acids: CASSYIMNTGELFF. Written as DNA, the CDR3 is TGTGCCAGCAGTTACATCATGAACACCGGGGAGCTGTTTTTT.

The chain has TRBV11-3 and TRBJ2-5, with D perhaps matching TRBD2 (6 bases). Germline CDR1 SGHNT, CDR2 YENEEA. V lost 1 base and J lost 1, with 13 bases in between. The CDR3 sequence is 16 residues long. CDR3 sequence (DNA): TGTGCCAGCAGCTTAGGGCCCACCGGGGGCCAAGAGACCCAGTACTTC. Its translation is CASSLGPTGGQETQYF.

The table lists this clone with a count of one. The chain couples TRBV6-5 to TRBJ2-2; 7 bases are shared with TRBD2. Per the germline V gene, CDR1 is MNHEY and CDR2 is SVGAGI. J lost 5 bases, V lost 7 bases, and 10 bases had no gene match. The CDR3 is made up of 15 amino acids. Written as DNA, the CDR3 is TGTGCCAGCACCCAAGGGAGGGCGCTAACCGGGGAGCTGTTTTTT. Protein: CASTQGRALTGELFF.

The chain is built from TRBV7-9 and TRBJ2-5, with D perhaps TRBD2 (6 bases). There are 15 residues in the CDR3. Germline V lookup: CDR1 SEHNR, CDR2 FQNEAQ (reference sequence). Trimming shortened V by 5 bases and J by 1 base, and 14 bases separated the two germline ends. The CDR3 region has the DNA TGTGCCAGCAGCAATTTCGGGACTGGCCAAGAGACCCAGTACTTC. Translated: CASSNFGTGQETQYF.

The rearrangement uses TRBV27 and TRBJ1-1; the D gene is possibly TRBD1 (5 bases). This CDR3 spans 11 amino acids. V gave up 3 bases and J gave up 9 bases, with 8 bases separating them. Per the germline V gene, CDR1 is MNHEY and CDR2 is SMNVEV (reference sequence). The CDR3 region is CASSFAGKAFF. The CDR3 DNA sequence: TGTGCCAGCAGTTTTGCAGGGAAAGCTTTCTTT.

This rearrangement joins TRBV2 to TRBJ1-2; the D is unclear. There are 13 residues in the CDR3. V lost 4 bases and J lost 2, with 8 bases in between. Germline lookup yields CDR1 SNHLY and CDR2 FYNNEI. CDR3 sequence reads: CASSGAGNYGYTF. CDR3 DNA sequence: TGTGCCAGCAGTGGGGCGGGAAACTATGGCTACACCTTC.

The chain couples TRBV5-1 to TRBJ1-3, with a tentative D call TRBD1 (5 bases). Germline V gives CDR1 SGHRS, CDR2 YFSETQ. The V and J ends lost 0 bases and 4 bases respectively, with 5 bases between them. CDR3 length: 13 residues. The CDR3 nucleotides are TGCGCCAGCAGCTTGGGGACAGGAAACACCATATATTTT. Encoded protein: CASSLGTGNTIYF.

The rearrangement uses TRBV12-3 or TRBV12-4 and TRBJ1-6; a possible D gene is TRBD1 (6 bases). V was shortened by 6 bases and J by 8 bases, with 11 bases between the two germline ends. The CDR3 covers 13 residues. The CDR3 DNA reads TGTGCCAGCAGGAGGGGGAATGATTCACCCCTCCACTTT. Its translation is CASRRGNDSPLHF.

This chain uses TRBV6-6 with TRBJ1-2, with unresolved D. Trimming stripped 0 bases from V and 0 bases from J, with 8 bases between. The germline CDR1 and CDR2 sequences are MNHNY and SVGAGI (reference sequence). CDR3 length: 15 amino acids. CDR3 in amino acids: CASSYSTTSNYGYTF. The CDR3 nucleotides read TGTGCCAGCAGTTACTCGACGACTTCTAACTATGGCTACACCTTC.

Written as DNA, the CDR3 is TGTGCCAGCAGCCAAGATGGGGACAGTCAAGGTAGCAATCAGCCCCAGCATTTT. Translated: CASSQDGDSQGSNQPQHF. The chain is built from TRBV3-1 (or the pseudogene TRBV3-2) and TRBJ1-5, with 7 bases fitting TRBD1. V shed 0 bases, J shed 0 bases, and the junction held 8 bases outside the gene matches. The CDR3 extends over 18 amino acids. Germline V CDR1 and CDR2: LGHDT, YNNKEL (reference sequence).

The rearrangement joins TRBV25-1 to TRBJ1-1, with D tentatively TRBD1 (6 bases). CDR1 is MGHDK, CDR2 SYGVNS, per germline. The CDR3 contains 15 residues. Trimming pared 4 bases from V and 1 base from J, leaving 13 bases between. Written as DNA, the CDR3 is TGTGCCAGCAGTGGCCCGGGACACCAGAACACTGAAGCTTTCTTT. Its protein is CASSGPGHQNTEAFF.

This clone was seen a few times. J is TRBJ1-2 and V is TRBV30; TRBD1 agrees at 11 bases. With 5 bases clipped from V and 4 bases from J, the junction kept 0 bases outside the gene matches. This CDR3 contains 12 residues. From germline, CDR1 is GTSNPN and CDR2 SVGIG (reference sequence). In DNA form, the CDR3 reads TGTGCCTGGGGACAGGGGGCCTATGGCTACACCTTC. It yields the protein CAWGQGAYGYTF.

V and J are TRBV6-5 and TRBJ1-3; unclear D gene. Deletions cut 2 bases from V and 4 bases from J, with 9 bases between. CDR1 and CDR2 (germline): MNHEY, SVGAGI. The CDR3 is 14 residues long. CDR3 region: CASSYAGVGNTIYF. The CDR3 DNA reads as TGTGCCAGCAGTTACGCCGGGGTAGGAAACACCATATATTTT.

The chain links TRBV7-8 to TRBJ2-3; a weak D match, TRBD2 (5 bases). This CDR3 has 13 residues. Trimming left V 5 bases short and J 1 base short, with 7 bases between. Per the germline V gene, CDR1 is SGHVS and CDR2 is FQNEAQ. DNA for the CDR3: TGTGCCAGCAGCATCGGGGGCACAGATACGCAGTATTTT. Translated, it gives CASSIGGTDTQYF. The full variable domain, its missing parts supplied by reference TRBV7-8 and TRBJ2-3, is GAGVSQSPRYKVAKRGQDVALRCDPISGHVSLFWYQQALGQGPEFLTYFQNEAQLDKSGLPSDRFFAERPEGSVSTLKIQRTQQEDSAVYLCASSIGGTDTQYFGPGTRLTVL.

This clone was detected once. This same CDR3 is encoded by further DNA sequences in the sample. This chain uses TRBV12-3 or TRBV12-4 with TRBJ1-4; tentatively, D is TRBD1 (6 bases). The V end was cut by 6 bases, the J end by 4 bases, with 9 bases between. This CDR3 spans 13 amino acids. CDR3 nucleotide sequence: TGTGCCAGCAGCCTAGGGGGTAATGAAAAACTGTTTTTT. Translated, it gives CASSLGGNEKLFF.

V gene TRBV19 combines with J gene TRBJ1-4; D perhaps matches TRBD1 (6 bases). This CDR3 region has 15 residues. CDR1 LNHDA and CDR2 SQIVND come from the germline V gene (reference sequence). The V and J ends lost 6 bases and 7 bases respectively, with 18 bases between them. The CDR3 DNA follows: TGTGCCAGTAGCCTAGACAGGTTGGGAGCTGAAAAACTGTTTTTT. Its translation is CASSLDRLGAEKLFF.

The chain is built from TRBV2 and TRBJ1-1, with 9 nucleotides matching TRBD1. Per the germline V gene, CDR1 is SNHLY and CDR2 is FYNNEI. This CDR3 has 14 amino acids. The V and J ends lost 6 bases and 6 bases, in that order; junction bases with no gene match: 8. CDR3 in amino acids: CASRPRQGVPEAFF. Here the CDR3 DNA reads TGTGCCAGCAGGCCGAGACAGGGGGTTCCTGAAGCTTTCTTT. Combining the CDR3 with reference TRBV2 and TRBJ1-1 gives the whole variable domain EPEVTQTPSHQVTQMGQEVILRCVPISNHLYFYWYRQILGQKVEFLVSFYNNEISEKSEIFDDQFSVERPDGSNFTLKIRSTKLEDSAMYFCASRPRQGVPEAFFGQGTRLTVV.

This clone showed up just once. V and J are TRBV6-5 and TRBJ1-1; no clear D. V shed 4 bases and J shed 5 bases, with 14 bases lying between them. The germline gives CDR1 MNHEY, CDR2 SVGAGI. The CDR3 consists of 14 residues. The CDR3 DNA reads TGTGCCAGCAGTTCAGGCGCATCGGGGACTGAAGCTTTCTTT. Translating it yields CASSSGASGTEAFF.

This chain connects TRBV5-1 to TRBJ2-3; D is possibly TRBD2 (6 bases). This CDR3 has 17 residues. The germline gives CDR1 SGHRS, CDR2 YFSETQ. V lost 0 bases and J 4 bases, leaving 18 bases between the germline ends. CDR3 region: CASSLAVGAGPADTQYF. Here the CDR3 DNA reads TGCGCCAGCAGCTTGGCGGTCGGTGCGGGACCGGCAGATACGCAGTATTTT.

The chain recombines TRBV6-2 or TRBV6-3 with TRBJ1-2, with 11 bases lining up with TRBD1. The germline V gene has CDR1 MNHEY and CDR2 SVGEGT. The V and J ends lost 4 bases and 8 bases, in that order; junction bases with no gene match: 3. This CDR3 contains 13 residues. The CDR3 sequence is CASSFGTGGGYTF. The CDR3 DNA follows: TGTGCCAGCAGTTTCGGGACAGGGGGAGGCTACACCTTC.

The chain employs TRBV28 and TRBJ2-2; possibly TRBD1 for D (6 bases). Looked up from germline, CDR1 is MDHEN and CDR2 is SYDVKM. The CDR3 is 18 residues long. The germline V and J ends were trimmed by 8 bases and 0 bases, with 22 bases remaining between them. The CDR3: CASLATGHTTANTGELFF. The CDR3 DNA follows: TGTGCCAGCTTAGCTACGGGACACACGACCGCGAACACCGGGGAGCTGTTTTTT. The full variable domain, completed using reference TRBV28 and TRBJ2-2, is DVKVTQSSRYLVKRTGEKVFLECVQDMDHENMFWYRQDPGLGLRLIYFSYDVKMKEKGDIPEGYSVSREKKERFSLILESASTNQTSMYLCASLATGHTTANTGELFFGEGSRLTVL.